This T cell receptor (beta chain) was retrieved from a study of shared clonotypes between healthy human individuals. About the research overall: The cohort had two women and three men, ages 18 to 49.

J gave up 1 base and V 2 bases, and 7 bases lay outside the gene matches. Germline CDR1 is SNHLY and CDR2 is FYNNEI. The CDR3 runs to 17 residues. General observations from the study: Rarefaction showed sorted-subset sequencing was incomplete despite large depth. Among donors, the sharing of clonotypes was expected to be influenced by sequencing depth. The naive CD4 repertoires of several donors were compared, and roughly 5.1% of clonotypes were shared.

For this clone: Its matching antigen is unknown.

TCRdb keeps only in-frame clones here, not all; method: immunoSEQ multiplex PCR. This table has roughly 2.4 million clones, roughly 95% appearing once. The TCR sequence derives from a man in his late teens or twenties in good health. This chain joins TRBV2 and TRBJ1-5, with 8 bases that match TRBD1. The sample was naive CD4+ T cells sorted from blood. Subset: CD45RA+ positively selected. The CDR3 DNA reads TGTGCCAGCAGTGAATCGAGGGACAGGCGAAGCAATCAGCCCCAGCATTTT. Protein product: CASSESRDRRSNQPQHF.